This T cell receptor beta chain stems from a study of memory B cells and T cells in multiple sclerosis. Comment on this clone: Its antigen remains unidentified.

The CDR3 length is 11 residues. The germline CDR1 and CDR2 sequences are SNHLY and FYNNEI. Trimming shortened V by 6 bases and J by 2 bases, and 5 bases separated the two germline ends. CFSE-dim autoproliferating and CFSE-high non-proliferating T cells from unstimulated culture were sequenced separately. Replicate wells were pooled after six to seven days of stimulus-free culture of 5x10^7 CFSE-labeled PBMCs. Measured with immunoSEQ multiplex PCR; TCRdb has only the in-frame clones, and not every one. The table includes around 50,000 clones, over 70% detected once. V and J are TRBV2 and TRBJ2-7; D gene unclear. The sequencing input was PBMCs from blood kept in culture. The clonotype comes from a human donor with multiple sclerosis. In nucleotides, the CDR3 is TGTGCCAGCAGGTCAGCCTACGAGCAGTACTTC. It translates to CASRSAYEQYF.